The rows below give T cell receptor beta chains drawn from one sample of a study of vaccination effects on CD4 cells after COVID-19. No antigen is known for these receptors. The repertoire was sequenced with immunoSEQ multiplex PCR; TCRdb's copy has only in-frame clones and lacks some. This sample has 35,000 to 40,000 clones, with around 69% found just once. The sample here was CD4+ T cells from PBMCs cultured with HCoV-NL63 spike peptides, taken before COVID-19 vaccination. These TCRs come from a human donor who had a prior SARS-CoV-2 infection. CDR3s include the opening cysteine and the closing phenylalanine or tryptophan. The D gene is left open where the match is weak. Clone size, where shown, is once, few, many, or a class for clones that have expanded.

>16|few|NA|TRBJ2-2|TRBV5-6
TGTGCCAGCAGCTTGATAGGGGCGCAGGACACCGGGGAGCTGTTTTTT
CASSLIGAQDTGELFF
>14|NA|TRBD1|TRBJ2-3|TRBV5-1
TGCGCCAGCAGCCGGGGACAGGGGTTAGATACGCAGTATTTT
CASSRGQGLDTQYF
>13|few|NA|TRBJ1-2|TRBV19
TGTGCCAGTAGAAGCGGGGGGGTATCTGGCTACACCTTC
CASRSGGVSGYTF
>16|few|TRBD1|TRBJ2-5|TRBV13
TGTGCCAGCAGCCCTTGGGACAGGGGGACGGGAGAGACCCAGTACTTC
CASSPWDRGTGETQYF
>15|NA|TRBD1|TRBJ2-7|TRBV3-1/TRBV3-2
TGTGCCAGCAGCTTTTGGACAGGGGGTTCCTACGAGCAGTACTTC
CASSFWTGGSYEQYF
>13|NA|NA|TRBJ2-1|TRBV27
TGTGCCACCCACGAGGGCCTAGAGGGCGAGCAGTTCTTC
CATHEGLEGEQFF
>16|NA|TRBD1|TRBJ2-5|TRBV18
TGTGCCAGCTCACCGAGGACAGGGCGCTTTGGTGAGACCCAGTACTTC
CASSPRTGRFGETQYF
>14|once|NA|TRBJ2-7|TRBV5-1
TGCGCCAGCAGCCAGACGAGCGGTCCCTACGAGCAGTACTTC
CASSQTSGPYEQYF
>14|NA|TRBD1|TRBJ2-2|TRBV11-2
TGTGCCAGCAGCAGGGACAGGAAAACCGGGGAGCTGTTTTTT
CASSRDRKTGELFF
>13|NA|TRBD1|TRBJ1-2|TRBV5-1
TGCGCCAGCAGACAGGGGATTGACTATGGCTACACCTTC
CASRQGIDYGYTF
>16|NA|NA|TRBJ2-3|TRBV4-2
TGTGCCAGCAGCCAAGTAGCTCTGACTACCACAGATACGCAGTATTTT
CASSQVALTTTDTQYF
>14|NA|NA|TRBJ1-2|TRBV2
TGTGCCAGCAGTGAAGCGGAGGGTCACTATGGCTACACCTTC
CASSEAEGHYGYTF
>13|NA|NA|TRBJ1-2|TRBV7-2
TGTGCCAGCAGCTTCCCCGGACAGTTTGGCTACACCTTC
CASSFPGQFGYTF
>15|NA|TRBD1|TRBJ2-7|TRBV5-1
TGCGCCAGCAGCCCGGACCCCCAGGGGGCTGGCGAGCAGTACTTC
CASSPDPQGAGEQYF
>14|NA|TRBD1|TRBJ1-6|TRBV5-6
TGTGCCAGCAGCTTAGACAGGGGGAATTCACCCCTCCACTTT
CASSLDRGNSPLHF
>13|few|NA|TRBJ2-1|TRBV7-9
TGTGCCAGCAGGTCGGGGGTATTCGATGAGCAGTTCTTC
CASRSGVFDEQFF
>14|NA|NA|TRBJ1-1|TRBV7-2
TGTGCCAGCAGGTACAGGGTTACGGGCACTGAAGCTTTCTTT
CASRYRVTGTEAFF
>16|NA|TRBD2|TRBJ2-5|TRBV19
TGTGCCAGTAGTGCGCGCCTAGCGGGGGGTCTTCAGACCCAGTACTTC
CASSARLAGGLQTQYF
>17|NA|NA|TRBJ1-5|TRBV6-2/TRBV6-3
TGTGCCAGCAGTTCTCCCGGGGGACACTTGGGTTATCAGCCCCAGCATTTT
CASSSPGGHLGYQPQHF
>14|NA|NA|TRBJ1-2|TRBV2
TGTGCCAGCAGTGAGCAGGGGAAGGGCTATGGCTACACCTTC
CASSEQGKGYGYTF
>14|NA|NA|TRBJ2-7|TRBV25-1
TGTGCCAGCAGTGAATATGGCAGCTACTACGAGCAGTACTTC
CASSEYGSYYEQYF
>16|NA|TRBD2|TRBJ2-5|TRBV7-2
TGTGCCAGCAGCTTAGCGTGGCGGGGGGGGAAAGAGACCCAGTACTTC
CASSLAWRGGKETQYF
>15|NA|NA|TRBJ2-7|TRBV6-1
TGTGCCAGCAGTGAAGCCGCGGGGGCGACCTACGAGCAGTACTTC
CASSEAAGATYEQYF
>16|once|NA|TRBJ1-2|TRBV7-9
TGTGCCAGCAGCTTCGCAGGGATGCTTAATTTCTATGGCTACACCTTC
CASSFAGMLNFYGYTF
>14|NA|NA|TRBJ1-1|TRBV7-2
TGTGCCAGCAGCTTAGTAGGGGGGGAAACTGAAGCTTTCTTT
CASSLVGGETEAFF
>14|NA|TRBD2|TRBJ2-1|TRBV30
TGTGCCTGGACCCCCGGGACTAGGGACAATGAGCAGTTCTTC
CAWTPGTRDNEQFF
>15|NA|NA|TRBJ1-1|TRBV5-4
TGTGCCAGCAGCTCGAAGGCGGGGGCGAACGCTGAAGCTTTCTTT
CASSSKAGANAEAFF
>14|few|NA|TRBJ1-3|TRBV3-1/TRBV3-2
TGTGCCAGCAGCCGCGGACTGACTGGAAACACCATATATTTT
CASSRGLTGNTIYF
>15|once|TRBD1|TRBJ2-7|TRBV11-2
TGTGCCAGCAGCCCCCTTTTGGGACAGGGTCCCGAGCAGTACTTC
CASSPLLGQGPEQYF
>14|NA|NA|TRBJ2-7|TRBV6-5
TGTGCCAGCAGTCCGGGACTGGACTCCTACGAGCAGTACTTC
CASSPGLDSYEQYF
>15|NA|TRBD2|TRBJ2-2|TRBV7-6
TGTGCCAGCAGCCGAACACGGACTAGCGGCGGGGAGCTGTTTTTT
CASSRTRTSGGELFF
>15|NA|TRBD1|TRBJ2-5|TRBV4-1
TGCGCCAGCAGCCCCGTGGCCCACAGGGGGGAGACCCAGTACTTC
CASSPVAHRGETQYF
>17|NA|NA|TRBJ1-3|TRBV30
TGTGCCTGGAGTGTAGCGTGGGGCCCCCTCTCTGGAAACACCATATATTTT
CAWSVAWGPLSGNTIYF
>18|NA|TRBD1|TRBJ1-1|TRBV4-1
TGCGCCAGCAGCCAAGACAGGTTTCGCGGGACAGGGGAAACTGAAGCTTTCTTT
CASSQDRFRGTGETEAFF
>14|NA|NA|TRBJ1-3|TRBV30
TGTGCCTGGAGGTACTTAAGCTCTGGAAACACCATATATTTT
CAWRYLSSGNTIYF
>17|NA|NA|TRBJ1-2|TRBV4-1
TGCGCCAGCAGCCGATTCGAAAGTCCGTACGGGGCAGGGGGCTACACCTTC
CASSRFESPYGAGGYTF
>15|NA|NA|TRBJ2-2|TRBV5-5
TGTGCCAGCTGCGAGATACCAGGGGCGGCCGGGGAGCTGTTTTTT
CASCEIPGAAGELFF
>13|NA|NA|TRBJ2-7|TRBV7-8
TGTGCCAGCAGCTTAGCGCACAGATACGAGCAGTACTTC
CASSLAHRYEQYF
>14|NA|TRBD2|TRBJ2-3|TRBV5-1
TGCGCCAGCAGCCTAGCGGGACAAACAGATACGCAGTATTTT
CASSLAGQTDTQYF
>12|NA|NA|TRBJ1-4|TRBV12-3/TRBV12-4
TGTGCCAGTACTTGGGCTAATGAAAAACTGTTTTTT
CASTWANEKLFF
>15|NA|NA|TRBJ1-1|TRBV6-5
TGTGCCAGCAGTTACCAAATCGGGGGGAGCACTGAAGCTTTCTTT
CASSYQIGGSTEAFF
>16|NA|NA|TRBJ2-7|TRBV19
TGTGCCAGTAGTGTGGCCGGCCTCCGGGTGGACTACGAGCAGTACTTC
CASSVAGLRVDYEQYF
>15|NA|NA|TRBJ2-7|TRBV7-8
TGTGCCAGCAGCTTAGGACCGGGTGAGTCCTACGAGCAGTACTTC
CASSLGPGESYEQYF
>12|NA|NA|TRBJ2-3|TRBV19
TGTGCCAGTAGTACTAGCACAGATACGCAGTATTTT
CASSTSTDTQYF
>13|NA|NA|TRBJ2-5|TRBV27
TGTGCCAGCAGTTTAAGTATAGGTGAGACCCAGTACTTC
CASSLSIGETQYF
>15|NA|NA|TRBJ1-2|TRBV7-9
TGTGCCACCAACGGGAAGGGGACCCCTGGCTATGGCTACACCTTC
CATNGKGTPGYGYTF
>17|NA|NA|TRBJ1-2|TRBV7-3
TGTGCCAGCAGCTTAAAGGGGGGCCAGATGGGCTTCAATGGCTACACCTTC
CASSLKGGQMGFNGYTF
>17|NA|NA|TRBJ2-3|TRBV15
TGTGCCACCAGCCCCTCTCGTCGGGGGGCTCGCACAGATACGCAGTATTTT
CATSPSRRGARTDTQYF
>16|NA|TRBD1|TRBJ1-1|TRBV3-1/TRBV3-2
TGTGCCAGCAGCCAAGACGTGGGGACAGAGAACACTGAAGCTTTCTTT
CASSQDVGTENTEAFF
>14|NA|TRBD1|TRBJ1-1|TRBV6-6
TGTGCCAGCAGTTGGACAGGGGGGAACACTGAAGCTTTCTTT
CASSWTGGNTEAFF
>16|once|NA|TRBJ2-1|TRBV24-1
TGTGCCAAGCTAACAAGGCTTGTCTCAGCGATCAATGAGCAGTTCTTC
CAKLTRLVSAINEQFF
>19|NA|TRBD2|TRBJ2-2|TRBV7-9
TGTGCCAGCAGCCTACCCCGGTGGGCTAGCGGGAGACTGACCGGGGAGCTGTTTTTT
CASSLPRWASGRLTGELFF